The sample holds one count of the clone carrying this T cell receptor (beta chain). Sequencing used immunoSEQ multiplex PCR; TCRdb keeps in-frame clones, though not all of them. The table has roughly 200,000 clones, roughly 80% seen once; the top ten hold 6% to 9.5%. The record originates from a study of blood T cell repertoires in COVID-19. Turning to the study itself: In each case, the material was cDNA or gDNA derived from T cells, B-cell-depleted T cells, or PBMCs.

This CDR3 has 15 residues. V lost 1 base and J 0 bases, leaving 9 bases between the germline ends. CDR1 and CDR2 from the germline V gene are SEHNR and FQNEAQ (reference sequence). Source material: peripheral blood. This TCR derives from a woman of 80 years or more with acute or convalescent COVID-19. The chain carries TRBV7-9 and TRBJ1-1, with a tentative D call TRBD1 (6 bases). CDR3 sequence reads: CASSLGQGMNTEAFF. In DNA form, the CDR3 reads TGTGCCAGCAGCTTAGGGCAGGGGATGAACACTGAAGCTTTCTTT. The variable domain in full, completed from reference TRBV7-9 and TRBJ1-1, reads DTGVSQNPRHKITKRGQNVTFRCDPISEHNRLYWYRQTLGQGPEFLTYFQNEAQLEKSRLLSDRFSAERPKGSFSTLEIQRTEQGDSAMYLCASSLGQGMNTEAFFGQGTRLTVV.